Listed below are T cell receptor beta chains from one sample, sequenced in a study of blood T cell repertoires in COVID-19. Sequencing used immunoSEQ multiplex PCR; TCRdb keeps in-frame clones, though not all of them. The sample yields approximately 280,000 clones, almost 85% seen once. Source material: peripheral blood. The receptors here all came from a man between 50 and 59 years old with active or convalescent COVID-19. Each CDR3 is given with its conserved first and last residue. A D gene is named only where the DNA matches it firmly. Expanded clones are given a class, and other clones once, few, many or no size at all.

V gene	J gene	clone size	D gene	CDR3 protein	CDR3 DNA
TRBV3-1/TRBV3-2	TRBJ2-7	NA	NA	CASSQSKEVSYEQYF	TGTGCCAGCAGCCAAAGTAAGGAGGTATCCTACGAGCAGTACTTC
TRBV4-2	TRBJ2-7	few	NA	CASSQWQGRDEQYF	TGTGCCAGCAGCCAATGGCAGGGCCGGGACGAGCAGTACTTC
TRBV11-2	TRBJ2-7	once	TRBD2	CASSPGGPTSEQYF	TGTGCCAGCAGCCCGGGGGGACCTACTAGCGAGCAGTACTTC
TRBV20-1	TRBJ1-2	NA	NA	CSASSGQTYGYTF	TGCAGTGCTAGTTCTGGGCAGACCTATGGCTACACCTTC
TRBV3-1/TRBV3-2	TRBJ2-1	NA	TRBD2	CASSPRGGTNEQFF	TGTGCCAGCAGCCCCCGGGGGGGGACCAATGAGCAGTTCTTC
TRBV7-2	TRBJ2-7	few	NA	CASSLGGSGVYEQYF	TGTGCCAGCAGCTTAGGGGGGTCGGGGGTGTACGAGCAGTACTTC
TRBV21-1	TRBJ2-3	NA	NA	CASGGAQKDTQYF	TGTGCCAGCGGCGGGGCCCAAAAAGATACGCAGTATTTT
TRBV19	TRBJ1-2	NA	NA	CASSMTVYGYTF	TGTGCCAGTAGTATGACAGTCTATGGCTACACCTTC
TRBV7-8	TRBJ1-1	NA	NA	CASSSTGRTEAFF	TGTGCCAGCAGCTCCACAGGGCGCACTGAAGCTTTCTTT
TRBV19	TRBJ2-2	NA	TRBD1	CASRTGTGIPGELFF	TGTGCCAGCCGCACCGGGACAGGGATCCCCGGGGAGCTGTTTTTT
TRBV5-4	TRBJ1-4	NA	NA	CASSFSPNEKLFF	TGTGCCAGCAGCTTCTCCCCTAATGAAAAACTGTTTTTT
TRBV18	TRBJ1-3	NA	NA	CASSPSTGSSSGNTIYF	TGTGCCAGCTCACCGTCTACAGGGTCCAGCTCTGGAAACACCATATATTTT
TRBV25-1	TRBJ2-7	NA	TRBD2	CASSLQGRRAGGPYEQYF	TGTGCCAGCAGCCTACAGGGTAGACGAGCGGGAGGGCCTTACGAGCAGTACTTC
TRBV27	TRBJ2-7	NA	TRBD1	CASSPRTGGAYEQYF	TGTGCCAGCAGTCCGAGGACAGGGGGTGCATACGAGCAGTACTTC
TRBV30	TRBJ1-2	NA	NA	CAWSVQPGDGYTF	TGTGCCTGGAGTGTACAACCCGGAGATGGCTACACCTTC
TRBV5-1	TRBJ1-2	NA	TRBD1	CASSFSTGGYGYTF	TGCGCCAGCAGCTTCTCGACAGGGGGCTATGGCTACACCTTC
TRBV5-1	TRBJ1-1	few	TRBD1	CASSSWTGQIAEAFF	TGCGCCAGCAGCTCCTGGACAGGGCAGATCGCTGAAGCTTTCTTT
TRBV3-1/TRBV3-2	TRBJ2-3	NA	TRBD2	CASSRLAGSSSTDTQYF	TGTGCCAGCAGTCGACTAGCGGGTTCTTCTAGCACAGATACGCAGTATTTT
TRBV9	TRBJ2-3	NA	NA	CASASAIGTDTQYF	TGTGCCAGCGCGAGCGCTATTGGGACAGATACGCAGTATTTT
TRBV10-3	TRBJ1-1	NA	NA	CAISEDRNTEAFF	TGTGCCATCAGTGAGGACAGGAACACTGAAGCTTTCTTT
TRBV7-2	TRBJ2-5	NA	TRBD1	CASSLNRGRQETQYF	TGTGCCAGCAGCTTAAACAGGGGGCGGCAAGAGACCCAGTACTTC
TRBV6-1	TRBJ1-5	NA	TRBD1	CASSEVDRGQPQHF	TGTGCCAGCAGTGAAGTGGACAGGGGGCAGCCCCAGCATTTT
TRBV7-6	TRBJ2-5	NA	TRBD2	CASSNIPTPLAEAQETQYF	TGTGCCAGCAGCAACATCCCCACTCCACTAGCGGAGGCTCAAGAGACCCAGTACTTC
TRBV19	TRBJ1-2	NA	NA	CASTRSAFGGYTF	TGTGCCAGTACCCGGAGTGCTTTTGGAGGCTACACCTTC
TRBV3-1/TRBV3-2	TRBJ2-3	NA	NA	CASSQGWGVDTQYF	TGTGCCAGCAGCCAAGGATGGGGGGTCGATACGCAGTATTTT
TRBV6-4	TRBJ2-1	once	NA	CASSISSGSYNEQFF	TGTGCCAGCAGTATCAGTTCGGGTTCCTACAATGAGCAGTTCTTC
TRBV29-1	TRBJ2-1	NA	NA	CSVEVVAGGPEFF	TGCAGCGTTGAAGTGGTCGCCGGGGGGCCGGAGTTCTTC